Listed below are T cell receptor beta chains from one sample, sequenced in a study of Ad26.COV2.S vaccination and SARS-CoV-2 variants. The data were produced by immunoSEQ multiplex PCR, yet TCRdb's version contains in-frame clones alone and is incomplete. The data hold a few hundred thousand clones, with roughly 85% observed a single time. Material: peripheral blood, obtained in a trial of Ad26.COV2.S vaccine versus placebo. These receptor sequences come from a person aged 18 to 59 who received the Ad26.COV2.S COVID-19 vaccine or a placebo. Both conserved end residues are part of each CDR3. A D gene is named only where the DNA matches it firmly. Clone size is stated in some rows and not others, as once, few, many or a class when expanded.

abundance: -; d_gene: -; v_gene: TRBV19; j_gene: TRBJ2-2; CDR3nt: TGTGCCAGTAGTCCCCGTCGGTTCGGGAGTAGAGCCGGGGAGCTGTTTTTT; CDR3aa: CASSPRRFGSRAGELFF
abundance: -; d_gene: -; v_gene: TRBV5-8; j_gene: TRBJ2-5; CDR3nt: TGTGCCAGCAGCTTCGCGGGCGGGCAGGGGACCCAGTACTTC; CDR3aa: CASSFAGGQGTQYF
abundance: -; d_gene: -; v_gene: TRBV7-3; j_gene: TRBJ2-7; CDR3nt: TGTGCCAGCAGCTTAATGTCGACTAGTAGCTACGAGCAGTACTTC; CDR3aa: CASSLMSTSSYEQYF
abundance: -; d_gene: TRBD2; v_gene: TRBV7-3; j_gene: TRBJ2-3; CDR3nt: TGTGCCAGCAGCTTAAGAGGCGGGGGAGATACGCAGTATTTT; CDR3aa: CASSLRGGGDTQYF
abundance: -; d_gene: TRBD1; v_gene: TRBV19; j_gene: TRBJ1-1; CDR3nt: TGTGCCAGTAGTATTCGACAGGGGGGGGCTTTCTTT; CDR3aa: CASSIRQGGAFF
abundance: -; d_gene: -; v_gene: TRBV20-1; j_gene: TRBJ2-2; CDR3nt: TGCAGTGCTAGTGTGGCCGCCTTGGGCACCGGGGAGCTGTTTTTT; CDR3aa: CSASVAALGTGELFF
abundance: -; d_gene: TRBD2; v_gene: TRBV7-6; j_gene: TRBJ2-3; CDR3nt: TGTGCCAGCAGCTTAGCCCCCAACCCGGGGGGTACGCAGTATTTT; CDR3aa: CASSLAPNPGGTQYF
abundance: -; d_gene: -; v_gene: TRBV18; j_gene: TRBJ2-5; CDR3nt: TGTGCCAGCTCAACAGGGGAGACCCAGTACTTC; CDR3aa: CASSTGETQYF
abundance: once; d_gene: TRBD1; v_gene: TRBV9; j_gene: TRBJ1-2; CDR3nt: TGTGCCAGCAGCGTACAGGGGGGCGTCTATGGCTACACCTTC; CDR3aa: CASSVQGGVYGYTF
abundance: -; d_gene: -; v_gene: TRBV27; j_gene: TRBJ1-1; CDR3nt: TGTGCCAGCAGTTTATCAGCCGACAGAGCTGAAGCTTTCTTT; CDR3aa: CASSLSADRAEAFF
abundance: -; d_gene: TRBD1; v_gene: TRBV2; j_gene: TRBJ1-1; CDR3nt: TGTGCCAGCAATGGGGACAGTCTGAACACTGAAGCTTTCTTT; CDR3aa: CASNGDSLNTEAFF
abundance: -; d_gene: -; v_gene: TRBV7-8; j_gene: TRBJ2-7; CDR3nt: TGTGCCAGCAGCTTCCGGTTTAGCTACGAGCAGTACTTC; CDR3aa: CASSFRFSYEQYF
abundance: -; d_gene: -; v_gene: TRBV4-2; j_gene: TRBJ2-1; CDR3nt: TGTGCCAGCAGCCAGGACTACTCTACCTACAATGAGCAGTTCTTC; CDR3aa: CASSQDYSTYNEQFF
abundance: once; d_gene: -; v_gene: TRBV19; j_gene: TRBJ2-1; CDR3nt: TGTGCCAGTTCGGACGGTTACAATGAGCAGTTCTTC; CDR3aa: CASSDGYNEQFF
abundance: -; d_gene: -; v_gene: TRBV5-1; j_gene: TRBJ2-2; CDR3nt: TGCGCCAGCAGCAATCAGGGAGGCACCGGGGAGCTGTTTTTT; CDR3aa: CASSNQGGTGELFF
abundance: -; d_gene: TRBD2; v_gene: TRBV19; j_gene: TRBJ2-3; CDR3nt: TGTGCCAGTAGTTTAATAGCGGGAGGGACTAGCACAGATACGCAGTATTTT; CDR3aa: CASSLIAGGTSTDTQYF
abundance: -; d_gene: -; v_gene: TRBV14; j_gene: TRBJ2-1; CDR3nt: TGTGCCAGCAGCCAACAGTGGGGGAATGAGCAGTTCTTC; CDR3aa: CASSQQWGNEQFF
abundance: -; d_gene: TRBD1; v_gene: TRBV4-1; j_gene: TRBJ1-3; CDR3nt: TGCGCCAGCAGCCCCCGGAGACAGGGATCCCTCTCCTCTGGAAACACCATATATTTT; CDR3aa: CASSPRRQGSLSSGNTIYF
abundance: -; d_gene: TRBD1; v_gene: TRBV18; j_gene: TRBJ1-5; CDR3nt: TGTGCCAGCTCACCGAATTTAACAGGGGGCTTAAATCAGCCCCAGCATTTT; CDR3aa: CASSPNLTGGLNQPQHF
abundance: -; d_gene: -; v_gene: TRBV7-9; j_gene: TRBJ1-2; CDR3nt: TGTGCCAGCAGCTTACTAAGGCGGGAGATCTACTATGGCTACACCTTC; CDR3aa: CASSLLRREIYYGYTF
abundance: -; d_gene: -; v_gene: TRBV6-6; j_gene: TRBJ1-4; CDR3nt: TGTGCCAGCACCTATTCTAATGAAAAACTGTTTTTT; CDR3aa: CASTYSNEKLFF
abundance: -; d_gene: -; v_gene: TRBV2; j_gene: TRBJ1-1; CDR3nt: TGTGCCAGCAGGGTCCGGGAATTCACTGAAGCTTTCTTT; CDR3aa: CASRVREFTEAFF
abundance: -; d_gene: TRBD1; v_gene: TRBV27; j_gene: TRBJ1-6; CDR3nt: TGTGCCAGCAGTTGGGACAGTCTTAATTCACCCCTCCACTTT; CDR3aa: CASSWDSLNSPLHF
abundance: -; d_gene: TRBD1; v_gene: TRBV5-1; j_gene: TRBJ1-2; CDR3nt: TGCGCCAGCAGCTTGACGGGACAGGGGATTGGCTACACCTTC; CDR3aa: CASSLTGQGIGYTF
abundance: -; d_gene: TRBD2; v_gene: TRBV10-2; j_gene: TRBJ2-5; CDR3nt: TGCGCCAGCAGTGAGTTTGGACTAGCGGGGGCAGAGACCCAGTACTTC; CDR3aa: CASSEFGLAGAETQYF
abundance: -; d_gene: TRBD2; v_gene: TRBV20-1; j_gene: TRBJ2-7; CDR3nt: TGCAGTGCTAGTAGCGGGAGCCGCAACGAGCAGTACTTC; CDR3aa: CSASSGSRNEQYF
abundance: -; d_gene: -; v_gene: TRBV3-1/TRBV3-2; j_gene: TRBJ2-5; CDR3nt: TGTGCCAGCAGCCAAGAGAAAGAGACCCAGTACTTC; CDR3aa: CASSQEKETQYF
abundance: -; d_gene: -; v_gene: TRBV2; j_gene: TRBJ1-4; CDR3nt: TGTGCCAGCAGTGAAGACCAAGCCCGGGGGGAAAAACTGTTTTTT; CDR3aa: CASSEDQARGEKLFF
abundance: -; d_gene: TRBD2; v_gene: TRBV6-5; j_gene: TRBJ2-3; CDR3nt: TGTGCCAGCAGTTATCTTAGCGGGGGCACAGATACGCAGTATTTT; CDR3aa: CASSYLSGGTDTQYF
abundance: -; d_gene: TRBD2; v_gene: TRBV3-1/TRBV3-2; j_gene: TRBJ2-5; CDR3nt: TGTGCCAGCAGCCAAGCAGGGAGCGGGGGGGCGGAGACCCAGTACTTC; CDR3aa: CASSQAGSGGAETQYF
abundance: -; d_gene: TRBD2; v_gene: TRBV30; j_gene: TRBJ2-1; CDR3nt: TGTGCCTGGAGGGCTAGCGGGAGAATTGAGCAGTTCTTC; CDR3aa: CAWRASGRIEQFF
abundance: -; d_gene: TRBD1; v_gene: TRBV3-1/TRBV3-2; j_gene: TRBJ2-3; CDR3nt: TGTGCCAGCAGTTACAGGGGGCGCGCAGATACGCAGTATTTT; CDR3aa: CASSYRGRADTQYF